Sequencing of this TCR beta chain was carried out in a study of blood T cell repertoires in COVID-19. Germline CDR1 and CDR2: LGHNT and FRNRAP. V was shortened by 1 base and J by 2 bases, with 11 bases between the two germline ends. The CDR3 is 16 amino acids. In Seattle, patients joined the study during active infection and were tracked longitudinally. The method was immunoSEQ multiplex PCR; TCRdb's version includes in-frame clones alone and lacks a portion of them. Counted here are 100,000 to 150,000 clones, around 89% occurring once; the ten biggest clones make up roughly 4%. The V call is TRBV12-5, the J call TRBJ2-2, with D perhaps matching TRBD1 (6 bases). The sample was peripheral blood. This TCR came from a man between 60 and 75 years old with COVID-19, enrolled during active disease. The CDR3 coding sequence is TGTGCTAGTGGTTTGGGGGTAGGGGGAAACACCGGGGAGCTGTTTTTT. Protein product: CASGLGVGGNTGELFF.